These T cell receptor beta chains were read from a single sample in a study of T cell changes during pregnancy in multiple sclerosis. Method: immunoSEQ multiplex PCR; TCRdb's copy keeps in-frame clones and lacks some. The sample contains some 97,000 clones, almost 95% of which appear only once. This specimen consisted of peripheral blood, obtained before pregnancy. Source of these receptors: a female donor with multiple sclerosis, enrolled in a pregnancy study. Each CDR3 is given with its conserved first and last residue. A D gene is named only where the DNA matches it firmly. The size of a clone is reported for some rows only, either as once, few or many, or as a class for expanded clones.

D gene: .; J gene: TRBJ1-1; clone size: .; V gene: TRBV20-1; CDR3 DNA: TGCAGTGCTAGGGGGGGAACTGAAGCTTTCTTT; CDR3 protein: CSARGGTEAFF
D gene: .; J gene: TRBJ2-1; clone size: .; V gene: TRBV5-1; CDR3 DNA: TGCGCCAGCAGCTTGGCCGGGGGACGGCACGTGGCAGTCGATGAGCAGTTCTTC; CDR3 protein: CASSLAGGRHVAVDEQFF
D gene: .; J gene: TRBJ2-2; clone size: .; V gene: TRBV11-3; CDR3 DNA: TGTGCCAGCAGCGCCTACAGGGCCGGGGAGCTGTTTTTT; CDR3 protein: CASSAYRAGELFF
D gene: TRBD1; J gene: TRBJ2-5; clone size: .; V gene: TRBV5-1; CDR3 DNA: TGCGCCAGCAGCCTGGGGACAGGGCAAGAGACCCAGTACTTC; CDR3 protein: CASSLGTGQETQYF
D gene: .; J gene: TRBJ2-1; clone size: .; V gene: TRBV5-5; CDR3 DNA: TGTGCCAGCAGCTTGGGCAGGGTAAACAAGAATGAGCAGTTCTTC; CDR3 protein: CASSLGRVNKNEQFF
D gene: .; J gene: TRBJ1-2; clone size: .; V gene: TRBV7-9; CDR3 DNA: TGTGCCAGCAGCTTCGGAGACTATGGCTACACCTTC; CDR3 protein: CASSFGDYGYTF
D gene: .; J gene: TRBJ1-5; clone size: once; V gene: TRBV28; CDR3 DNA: TGTGCCAGCAGTTTATACAGTGCTTTTGTCAATCAGCCCCAGCATTTT; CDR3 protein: CASSLYSAFVNQPQHF
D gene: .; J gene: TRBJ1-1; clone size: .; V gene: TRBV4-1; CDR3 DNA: TGCGCCAGCAGCCAAGATAAGGGCCAGGAGGGGACTGAAGCTTTCTTT; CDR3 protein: CASSQDKGQEGTEAFF
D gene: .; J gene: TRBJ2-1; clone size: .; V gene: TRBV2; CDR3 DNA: TGTGCCAGCAGTGAAGACAACTACAATGAGCAGTTCTTC; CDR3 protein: CASSEDNYNEQFF
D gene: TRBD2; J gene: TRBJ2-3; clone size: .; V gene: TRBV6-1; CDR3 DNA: TGTGCCACCCGGACTAGCGGCACAGATACGCAGTATTTT; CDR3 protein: CATRTSGTDTQYF
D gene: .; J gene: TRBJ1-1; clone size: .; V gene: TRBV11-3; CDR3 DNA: TGTGCCAGCAGCTCCGGGACAAAAGCTTTCTTT; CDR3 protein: CASSSGTKAFF
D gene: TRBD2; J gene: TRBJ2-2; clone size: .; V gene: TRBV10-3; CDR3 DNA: TGTGCCATCAGTGGTTATAGCGGGAGGGCCGTAACCGGGGAGCTGTTTTTT; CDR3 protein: CAISGYSGRAVTGELFF
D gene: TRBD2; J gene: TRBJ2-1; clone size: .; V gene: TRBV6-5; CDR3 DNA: TGTGCCAGCACCGGGGGGGCTCAATACAATGAGCAGTTCTTC; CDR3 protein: CASTGGAQYNEQFF
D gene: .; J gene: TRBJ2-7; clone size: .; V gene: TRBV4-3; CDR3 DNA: TGCGCCAGCAGCCAAGCCGTGAGCTCCTACGAGCAGTACTTC; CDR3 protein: CASSQAVSSYEQYF
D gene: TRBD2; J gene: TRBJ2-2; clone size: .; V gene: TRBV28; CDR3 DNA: TGTGCCAGCAGTTTCATGGGACTAGCGGGAGGAACCGGGGAGCTGTTTTTT; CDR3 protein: CASSFMGLAGGTGELFF
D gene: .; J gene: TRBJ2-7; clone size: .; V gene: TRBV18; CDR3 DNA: TGTGCCAGCTCACCACCGGTCTCAGGATGGCTCTACGAGCAGTACTTC; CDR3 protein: CASSPPVSGWLYEQYF
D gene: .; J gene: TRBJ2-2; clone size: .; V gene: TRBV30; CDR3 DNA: TGTGCCTGGAGCCGACAGGAGAACACCGGGGAGCTGTTTTTT; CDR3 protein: CAWSRQENTGELFF
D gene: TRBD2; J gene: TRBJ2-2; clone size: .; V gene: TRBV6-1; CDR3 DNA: TGTGCCAGCAGTGAAGGACTAGCGGGAGGGGGGGAGCTGTTTTTT; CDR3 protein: CASSEGLAGGGELFF
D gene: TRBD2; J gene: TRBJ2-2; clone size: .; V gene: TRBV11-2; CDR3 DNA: TGTGCCAGCAGAGGACTAGCGGGAGCCCCCGGGGAGCTGTTTTTT; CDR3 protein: CASRGLAGAPGELFF
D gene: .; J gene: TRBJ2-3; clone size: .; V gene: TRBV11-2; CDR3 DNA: TGTGCCAGCAGCTCGAGACGACAGGCAGATACGCAGTATTTT; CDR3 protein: CASSSRRQADTQYF
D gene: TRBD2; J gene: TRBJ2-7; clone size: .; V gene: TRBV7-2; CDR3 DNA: TGTGCCAGCAGCCCACCAGCGGGAGGGCCCTACGAGCAGTACTTC; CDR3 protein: CASSPPAGGPYEQYF
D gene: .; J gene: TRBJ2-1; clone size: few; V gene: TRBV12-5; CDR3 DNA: TGTGCTAGTGGTCATCAGGGGGGCTCCTACAATGAGCAGTTCTTC; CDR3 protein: CASGHQGGSYNEQFF
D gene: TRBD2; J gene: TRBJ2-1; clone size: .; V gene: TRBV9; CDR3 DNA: TGTGCCAGCAGCGAGACTTTAGCGGGAGAAGGGTGGAATGAGCAGTTCTTC; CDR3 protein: CASSETLAGEGWNEQFF
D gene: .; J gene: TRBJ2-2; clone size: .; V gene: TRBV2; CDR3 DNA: TGTGCCAGCAGTGAAGATCCGGCCGGGGAGCTGTTTTTT; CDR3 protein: CASSEDPAGELFF